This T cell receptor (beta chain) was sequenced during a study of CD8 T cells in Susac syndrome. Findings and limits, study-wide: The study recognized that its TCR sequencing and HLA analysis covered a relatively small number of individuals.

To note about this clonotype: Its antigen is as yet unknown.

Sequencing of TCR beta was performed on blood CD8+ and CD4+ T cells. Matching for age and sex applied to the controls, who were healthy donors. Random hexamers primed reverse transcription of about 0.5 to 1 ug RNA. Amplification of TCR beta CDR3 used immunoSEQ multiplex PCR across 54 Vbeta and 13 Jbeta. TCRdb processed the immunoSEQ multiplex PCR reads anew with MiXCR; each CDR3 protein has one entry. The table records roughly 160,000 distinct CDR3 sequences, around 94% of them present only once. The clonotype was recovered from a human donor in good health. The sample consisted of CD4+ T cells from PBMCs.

As DNA, the CDR3 is TGCAGCGTTCCGGATAGGGTCAATGAGCAGTTCTTC. Translated: CSVPDRVNEQFF. The chain joins TRBV29-1 to TRBJ2-1; D is unresolved. This CDR3 has 12 residues. Trimming removed 5 bases at V and 6 bases at J, with 11 bases between. Germline CDR1 reads SQVTM; CDR2 reads ANQGSEA.